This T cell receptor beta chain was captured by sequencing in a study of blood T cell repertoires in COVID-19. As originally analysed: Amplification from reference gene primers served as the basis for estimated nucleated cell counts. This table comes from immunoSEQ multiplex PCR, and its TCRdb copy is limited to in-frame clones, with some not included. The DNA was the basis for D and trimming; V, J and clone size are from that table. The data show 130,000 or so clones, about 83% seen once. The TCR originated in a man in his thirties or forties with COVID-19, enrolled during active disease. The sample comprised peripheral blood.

In DNA, the CDR3 is TGTGCCAGCAGCTTACTCGGGGTGGAAGCTTTCTTT. It codes for CASSLLGVEAFF. The chain carries TRBV7-2 and TRBJ1-1; D call uncertain. With 2 bases removed from V and 8 bases from J, the gap between germline ends came to 9 bases. The CDR3 runs 12 residues. Germline lookup yields CDR1 SGHTA and CDR2 FQGNSA.